The clone carrying this T cell receptor (beta chain) was detected once. Per the germline V gene, CDR1 is SGHAT and CDR2 is FQNNGV. Losses at the gene ends were 0 bases for V and 0 bases for J; bases not matched to a gene: 5. CDR3 length equals 17 residues. This sample was taken from a study of blood T cell repertoires in COVID-19. The overall study: COVID-19 samples, acute and convalescent, were from the United States, Italy and Spain. T cells, B-cell-depleted T cells, or PBMCs provided the cDNA or gDNA that served as material.

Source study methods: Reference gene primer amplification yielded estimated nucleated cell counts. Sequencing used immunoSEQ multiplex PCR; TCRdb keeps in-frame clones, though not all of them. The D gene and trimming were derived from the DNA, and the V and J assignments and clone size from that table. The table records about 310,000 clones, more than 70% of them present only once. Sequencing was carried out using peripheral blood. This chain connects TRBV11-2 to TRBJ2-1; 7 bases agree with TRBD2. The receptor was derived from a woman aged 45-59 years who had recovered from COVID-19. The CDR3 protein is CASSLDGGRASYNEQFF. The CDR3, as DNA: TGTGCCAGCAGCTTAGATGGGGGGAGGGCCTCCTACAATGAGCAGTTCTTC.